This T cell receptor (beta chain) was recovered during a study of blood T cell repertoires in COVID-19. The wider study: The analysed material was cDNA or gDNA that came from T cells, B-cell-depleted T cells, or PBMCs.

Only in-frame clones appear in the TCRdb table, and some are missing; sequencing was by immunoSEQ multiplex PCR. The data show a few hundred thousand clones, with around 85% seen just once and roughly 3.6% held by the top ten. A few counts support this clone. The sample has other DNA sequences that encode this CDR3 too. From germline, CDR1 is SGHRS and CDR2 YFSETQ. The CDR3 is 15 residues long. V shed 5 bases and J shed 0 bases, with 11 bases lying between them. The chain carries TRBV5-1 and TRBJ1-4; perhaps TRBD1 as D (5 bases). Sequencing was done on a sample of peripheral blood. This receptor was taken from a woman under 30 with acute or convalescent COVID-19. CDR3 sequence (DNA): TGCGCCAGCAGGCGGGACCTCGCAACTAATGAAAAACTGTTTTTT. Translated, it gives CASRRDLATNEKLFF.